This is a list of T cell receptor beta chains from one sample in a study of radiotherapy plus CTLA-4 blockade in lung cancer. Some clones are missing from TCRdb's copy, which holds only in-frame ones; the method was immunoSEQ multiplex PCR. The sample consists of tens of thousands of clones, approximately 86% of them appearing once. The sample was peripheral blood, taken from a patient treated with radiotherapy plus ipilimumab. The receptors shown here come from a human donor with non-small cell lung cancer that progressed on radiotherapy plus ipilimumab. Each CDR3 is given with its conserved first and last residue. D genes are given only for firm matches. A row's size may be missing; if present it is once, few, many or a size class.

TRBJ2-5 once TRBV5-6 . TGTGCCAGCACCCGAACACTAGCCGCTCAAGAGACCCAGTACTTC CASTRTLAAQETQYF
TRBJ2-1 . TRBV9 TRBD2 TGTGCCAGCAGCGTTTCAGGTGGGCGGGGGGAGTACAATGAGCAGTTCTTC CASSVSGGRGEYNEQFF
TRBJ1-2 once TRBV5-4 . TGTGCCAGCAGCTTGGCACAGGGCGCTAACTATGGCTACACCTTC CASSLAQGANYGYTF
TRBJ2-7 . TRBV19 . TGTGCCAGTAGTGGGACCTCCGCCCGCTACGAGCAGTACTTC CASSGTSARYEQYF
TRBJ2-2 . TRBV7-2 . TGTGCCAGCAGCCCGAGTAGGGGAACCGGGGAGCTGTTTTTT CASSPSRGTGELFF
TRBJ1-2 . TRBV7-3 TRBD1 TGTGCCAGCAGTTTCGCCGGGACAGGTAGCTATGGCTACACCTTC CASSFAGTGSYGYTF
TRBJ1-1 . TRBV4-3 TRBD1 TGCGCCAGCAGCCAAGTACAGGGGGGGACTGAAGCTTTCTTT CASSQVQGGTEAFF
TRBJ1-5 . TRBV19 . TGTGCCAGTACCCCCAGTGGGGGAGGCAATCAGCCCCAGCATTTT CASTPSGGGNQPQHF
TRBJ1-6 . TRBV5-1 TRBD1 TGCGCCAGCAGTTCGGAGACAGGGACCAACTATAATTCACCCCTCCACTTT CASSSETGTNYNSPLHF
TRBJ2-3 few TRBV6-5 TRBD2 TGTGCCAGCAGTTACACTAGCGGTAGCACAGATACGCAGTATTTT CASSYTSGSTDTQYF
TRBJ2-7 . TRBV13 . TGTGCCAGCAGCTTTAGTGATGATATTCGGTACGAGCAGTACTTC CASSFSDDIRYEQYF
TRBJ2-7 . TRBV11-3 TRBD1 TGTGCCAGCAGCCCGGCGACAGGACAGGGAGCCTACGAGCAGTACTTC CASSPATGQGAYEQYF
TRBJ2-5 once TRBV9 . TGTGCCAGCAGGGGGGAATATGGGGAGACCCAGTACTTC CASRGEYGETQYF